This T cell receptor (beta chain) was obtained from a study of control samples from healthy donors and cancer patients. The method was immunoSEQ multiplex PCR; TCRdb's version includes in-frame clones alone and lacks a portion of them. The sample has some 200,000 clones; 90% to 95% are singletons. This clonotype was sampled from a man between 18 and 29 years old in good health. Sequenced: blood.

The DNA for the CDR3 is TGTGCCAGCAGCGTGGGACAGGCAACTAATGAAAAACTGTTTTTT. This gives the protein CASSVGQATNEKLFF. This chain connects TRBV9 to TRBJ1-4; 8 positions match TRBD1. V lost 2 bases, J lost 0 bases, and 0 bases stayed unmatched. The CDR3 consists of 15 residues. Germline CDR1 and CDR2: SGDLS and YYNGEE.